This TCR beta chain was identified during a study of shared clonotypes between healthy human individuals. In the source study's methods: ImmunoSEQ gave junction-only sequences without quality scores, so filtering differed. Using immunoSEQ multiplex PCR, the repertoire was profiled, and TCRdb retains in-frame clones only, with some absent. V, J and clone size reflect that table, while D and trimming were determined from the DNA. The sample records over a million clones, around 82% being singletons. Comment on this clone: Its antigen is currently unknown.

Germline V gene lookup returns CDR1 MDHEN and CDR2 SYDVKM. The J segment lost 5 bases and the V segment lost 6 bases, leaving 6 bases of the junction unmatched. The CDR3 length is 14 residues. Whole-study findings and limits: Limitation of the genetic and exposure-history diversity represented came from the few donors. How much donors shared clonotypes was expected to be affected by sequencing depth. Sampling covered nothing but blood. Tissue TCR repertoires likely differ from those found in blood.

The rearrangement uses TRBV28 and TRBJ2-2; 7 nucleotides line up with TRBD1. This TCR was sampled from a man aged 18 to 30 in good health. Some clones in this sample may be carry-over from other donors' samples. Sequencing used memory CD4+ T cells from PBMCs. Subset here: CD45RA-negative fraction. CDR3: CASRPGQRTGELFF. The DNA for the CDR3 is TGTGCCAGCAGGCCGGGACAGAGGACCGGGGAGCTGTTTTTT.